The clone carrying this T cell receptor beta chain occurred many times. The sample originates from a study of regulatory T cells in long-lasting Graves disease. This sample's time point: newly diagnosed GD, antithyroid drugs for less than 3 months. With RNA extracted from PBMCs as input, the TCR library was made. CDR1 is SNHLY and CDR2 is FYNNEI in the germline V gene. The CDR3 consists of 14 residues. V lost 4 bases to trimming and J lost 8 bases; unmatched junction nucleotides: 6. With iRepertoire HTBI primers and Arm-PCR of CDR3 regions, TCR beta libraries were built. TCRdb recomputed calls from the multiplex PCR reads with MiXCR, one row per CDR3 protein. The sample lists 450,000 to 700,000 distinct CDR3 sequences; approximately 15% were seen once. These data are also associated with another study on T cells in Graves' hyperthyroidism and ophthalmopathy.

The receptor was isolated from a man aged 25-40 years with Graves disease. Specimen: peripheral blood mononuclear cells (PBMCs), collected at new diagnosis, from a patient treated with antithyroid drugs. The rearrangement uses TRBV2 and TRBJ1-4; 8 nucleotides line up with TRBD1. CDR3 region: CASSADRGREKLFF. The CDR3, as DNA: TGTGCCAGCAGTGCCGACAGGGGAAGGGAAAAACTGTTTTTT.